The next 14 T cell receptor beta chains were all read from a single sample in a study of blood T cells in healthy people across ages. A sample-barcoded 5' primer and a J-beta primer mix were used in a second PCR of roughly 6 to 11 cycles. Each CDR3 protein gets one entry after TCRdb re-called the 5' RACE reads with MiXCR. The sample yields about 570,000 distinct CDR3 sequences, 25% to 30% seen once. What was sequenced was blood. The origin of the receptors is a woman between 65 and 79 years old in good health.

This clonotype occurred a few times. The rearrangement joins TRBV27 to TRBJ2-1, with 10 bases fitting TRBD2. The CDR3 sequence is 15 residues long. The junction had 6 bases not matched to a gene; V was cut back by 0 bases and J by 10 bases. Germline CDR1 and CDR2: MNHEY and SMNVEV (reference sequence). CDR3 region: CASSLSLAGAQEQFF. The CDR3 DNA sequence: TGTGCCAGCAGTTTATCCCTAGCGGGGGCCCAGGAGCAGTTCTTC.

CDR3 nucleotides: TGCAGTGCTAGACTCCCGGGACAGGGGGCTAATGGGGCCAACGTCCTGACTTTC. As protein: CSARLPGQGANGANVLTF. This chain uses TRBV20-1 with TRBJ2-6, with 12 bases aligning to TRBD1. The CDR3 loop spans 18 amino acids. V lost 2 bases and J lost 3; bases outside the gene matches: 8. Germline values: CDR1 DFQATT, CDR2 SNEGSKA (reference sequence).

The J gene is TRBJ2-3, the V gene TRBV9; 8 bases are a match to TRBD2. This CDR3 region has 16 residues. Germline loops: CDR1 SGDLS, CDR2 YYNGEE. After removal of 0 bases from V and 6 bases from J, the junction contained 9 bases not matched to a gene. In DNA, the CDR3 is TGTGCCAGCAGCGTAGCTCTTACTAGCGGATGGGATACGCAGTATTTT. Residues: CASSVALTSGWDTQYF.

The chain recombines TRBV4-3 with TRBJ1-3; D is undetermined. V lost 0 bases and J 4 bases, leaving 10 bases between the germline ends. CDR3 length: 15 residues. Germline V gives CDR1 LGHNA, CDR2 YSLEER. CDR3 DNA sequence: TGCGCCAGCAGCCAAGATGGCACTTTGGGAAACACCATATATTTT. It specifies CASSQDGTLGNTIYF.

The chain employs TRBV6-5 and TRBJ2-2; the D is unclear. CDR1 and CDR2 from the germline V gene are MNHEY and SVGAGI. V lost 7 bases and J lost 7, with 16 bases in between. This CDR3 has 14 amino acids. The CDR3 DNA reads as TGTGCCAGCACTTCCGCCGGCCGAGACGGGGAGCTGTTTTTT. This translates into CASTSAGRDGELFF.

The CDR3 here is CSVDYAYGYTF. The CDR3 bases are TGCAGCGTTGATTATGCCTATGGCTACACCTTC. This rearrangement joins TRBV29-1 to TRBJ1-2; D is unclear. The CDR3 has 11 residues. Between the trimmed V and J ends, which lost 3 bases and 4 bases, there was a span of 6 bases. CDR1 and CDR2 (germline): SQVTM, ANQGSEA.

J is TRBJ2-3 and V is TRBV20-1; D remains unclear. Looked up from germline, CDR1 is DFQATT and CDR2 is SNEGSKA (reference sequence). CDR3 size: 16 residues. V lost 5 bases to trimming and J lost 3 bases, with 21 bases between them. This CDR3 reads CSADPSSAEVTDTQYF. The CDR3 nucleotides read TGCAGTGCTGATCCTTCTTCGGCGGAAGTGACAGATACGCAGTATTTT.

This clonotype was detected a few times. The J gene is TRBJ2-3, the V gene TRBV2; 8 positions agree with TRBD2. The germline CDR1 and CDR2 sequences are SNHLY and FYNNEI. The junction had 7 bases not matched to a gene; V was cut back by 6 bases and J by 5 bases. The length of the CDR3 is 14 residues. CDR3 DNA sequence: TGTGCCAGCAGCCCAAACGCGGGAGGAGATACGCAGTATTTT. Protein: CASSPNAGGDTQYF. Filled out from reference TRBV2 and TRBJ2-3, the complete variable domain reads EPEVTQTPSHQVTQMGQEVILRCVPISNHLYFYWYRQILGQKVEFLVSFYNNEISEKSEIFDDQFSVERPDGSNFTLKIRSTKLEDSAMYFCASSPNAGGDTQYFGPGTRLTVL.

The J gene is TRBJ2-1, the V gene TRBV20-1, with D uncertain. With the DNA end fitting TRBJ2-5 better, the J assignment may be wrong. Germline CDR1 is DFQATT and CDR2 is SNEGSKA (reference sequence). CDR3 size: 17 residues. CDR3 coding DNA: TGCAGTGCTAGAGAGTCGAAGGGCTCCAGGTTACAAGAGACCCAGTACTTC. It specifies CSARESKGSRLQETQYF.

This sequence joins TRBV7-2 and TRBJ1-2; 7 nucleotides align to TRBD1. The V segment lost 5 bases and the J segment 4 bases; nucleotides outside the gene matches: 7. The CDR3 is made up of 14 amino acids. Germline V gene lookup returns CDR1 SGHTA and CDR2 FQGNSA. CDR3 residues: CASSASGTAYGYTF. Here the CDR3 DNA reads TGTGCCAGCAGCGCATCCGGGACAGCCTATGGCTACACCTTC.

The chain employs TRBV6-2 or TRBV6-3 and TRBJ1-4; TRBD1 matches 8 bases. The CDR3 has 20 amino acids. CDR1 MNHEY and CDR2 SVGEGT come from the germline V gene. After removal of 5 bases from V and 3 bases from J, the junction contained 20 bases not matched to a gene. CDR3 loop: CASSTPLRRTGNTANEKLFF. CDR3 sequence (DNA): TGTGCCAGCAGTACGCCCCTCCGAAGGACAGGGAATACCGCTAATGAAAAACTGTTTTTT.

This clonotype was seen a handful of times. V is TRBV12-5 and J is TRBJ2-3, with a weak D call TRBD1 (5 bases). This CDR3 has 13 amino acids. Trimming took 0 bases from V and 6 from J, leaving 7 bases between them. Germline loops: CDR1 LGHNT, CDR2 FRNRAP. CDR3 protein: CASGLVRGDTQYF. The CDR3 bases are TGTGCTAGTGGTTTGGTAAGGGGTGATACGCAGTATTTT.

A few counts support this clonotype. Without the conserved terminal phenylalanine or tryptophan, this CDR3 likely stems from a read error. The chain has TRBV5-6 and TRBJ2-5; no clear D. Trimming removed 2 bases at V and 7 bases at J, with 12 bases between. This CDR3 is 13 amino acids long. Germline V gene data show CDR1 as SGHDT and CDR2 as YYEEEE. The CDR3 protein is CASSFSSVGTQYL. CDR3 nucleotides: TGTGCCAGCAGCTTTTCGAGTGTGGGGACCCAGTACCTC.

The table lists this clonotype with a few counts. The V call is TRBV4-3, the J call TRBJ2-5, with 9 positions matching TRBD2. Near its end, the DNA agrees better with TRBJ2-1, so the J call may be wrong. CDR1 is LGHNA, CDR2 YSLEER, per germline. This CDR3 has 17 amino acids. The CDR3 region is CASSQDRWAGGWNEQFF. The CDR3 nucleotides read TGCGCCAGCAGCCAAGATCGATGGGCGGGGGGGTGGAATGAGCAGTTCTTC.